This T cell receptor (beta chain) was obtained from a study of blood T cell repertoires in COVID-19. Study-level background: Italy, Spain and the United States were the sources of the convalescent and acute COVID-19 samples.

Living in 24 US areas, the participants were between 18 and 89 years of age. In assigning cohorts, the study relied on participant-reported clinical history. Two negative PCRs, clearance, or symptom resolution were required of recovered Cohort 3 donors. The protocol was immunoSEQ multiplex PCR, while the TCRdb copy is restricted to in-frame clones and leaves out a portion. This sample has roughly 230,000 clones, with 82% found just once. Source material: PBMCs or T cells enriched from blood (not recorded which). The sequence was collected from a woman aged 55-70 years who had recovered from COVID-19.

CDR3 in amino acids: CASSWAGGDYGYTF. The CDR3 DNA sequence: TGTGCCAGCAGCTGGGCAGGGGGCGACTATGGCTACACCTTC. This chain connects TRBV11-2 to TRBJ1-2, with 8 bases that match TRBD1. Germline CDR1 reads SGHAT; CDR2 reads FQNNGV. There are 14 residues in the CDR3. V was pared by 4 bases and J by 3 bases, with 4 bases of the junction left unmatched.